This record looks at one TCR beta chain sequence and its context. The antigen remains unidentified. V dropped 5 bases and J dropped 5 bases, with 12 bases sitting between them. From germline, CDR1 is MNHEY and CDR2 SVGAGI. There are 13 residues in the CDR3. The PCR contained 60 Vbeta and 13 Jbeta primers. Profiled with immunoSEQ multiplex PCR; TCRdb holds only in-frame clones, not every one. The data contain about 110,000 clones, under 70% of them singletons. The entry originates in a study of cytomegalovirus exposure and HLA in healthy donors. Whole-study findings and limits: Across donors, most TCRs were seen rarely, yet some public ones were widespread.

This clonotype originated in a man aged 18 to 29 in good health and CMV-seropositive. Sequencing input: PBMCs. The genes are TRBV6-5 and TRBJ1-2; tentatively, D is TRBD1 (6 bases). The CDR3: CASSTRQEYGYTF. The CDR3 DNA reads as TGTGCCAGCAGTACCCGACAGGAATATGGCTACACCTTC.